Below, one T cell receptor (beta chain) is given with its context. This sample is part of a study of blood T cell repertoires in COVID-19. Individuals drawn from around 25 US areas were about 18 to 100 years old. Among Cohort 3 donors, those recovered had two negative PCRs, clearance, or symptom resolution. This CDR3 has 16 amino acids. V gave up 1 base and J gave up 2 bases; unmatched junction bases: 5. Germline V gene data show CDR1 as LGHDT and CDR2 as YNNKEL (reference sequence). The assay was immunoSEQ multiplex PCR, and TCRdb's table has in-frame clones only and misses some. The profile covers 250,000 to 350,000 clones, with 80% to 90% appearing a single time and more than 3.5% taken by the ten largest.

This chain joins TRBV3-1 (or the pseudogene TRBV3-2) and TRBJ2-3; the match to TRBD2 covers 8 bases. Sequenced: PBMCs or T cells enriched from blood (not recorded which). The sequence was obtained from a woman aged 25 to 39 who had recovered from COVID-19. The CDR3 nucleotides are TGTGCCAGCAGCCAAGGTAGCGGGGTTAACACAGATACGCAGTATTTT. Its translation is CASSQGSGVNTDTQYF.